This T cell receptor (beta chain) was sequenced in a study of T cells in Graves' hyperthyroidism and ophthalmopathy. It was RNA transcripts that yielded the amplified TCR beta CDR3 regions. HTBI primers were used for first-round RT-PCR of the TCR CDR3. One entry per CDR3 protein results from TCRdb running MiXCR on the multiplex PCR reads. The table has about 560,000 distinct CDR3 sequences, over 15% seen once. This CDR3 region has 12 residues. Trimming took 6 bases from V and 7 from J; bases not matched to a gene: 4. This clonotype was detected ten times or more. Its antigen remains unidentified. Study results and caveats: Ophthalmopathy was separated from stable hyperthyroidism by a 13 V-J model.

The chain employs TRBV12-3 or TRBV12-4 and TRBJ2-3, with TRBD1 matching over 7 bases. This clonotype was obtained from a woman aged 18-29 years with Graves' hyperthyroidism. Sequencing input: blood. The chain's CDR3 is CASRQGVHTQYF. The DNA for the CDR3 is TGTGCCAGCAGGCAGGGGGTCCATACGCAGTATTTT.